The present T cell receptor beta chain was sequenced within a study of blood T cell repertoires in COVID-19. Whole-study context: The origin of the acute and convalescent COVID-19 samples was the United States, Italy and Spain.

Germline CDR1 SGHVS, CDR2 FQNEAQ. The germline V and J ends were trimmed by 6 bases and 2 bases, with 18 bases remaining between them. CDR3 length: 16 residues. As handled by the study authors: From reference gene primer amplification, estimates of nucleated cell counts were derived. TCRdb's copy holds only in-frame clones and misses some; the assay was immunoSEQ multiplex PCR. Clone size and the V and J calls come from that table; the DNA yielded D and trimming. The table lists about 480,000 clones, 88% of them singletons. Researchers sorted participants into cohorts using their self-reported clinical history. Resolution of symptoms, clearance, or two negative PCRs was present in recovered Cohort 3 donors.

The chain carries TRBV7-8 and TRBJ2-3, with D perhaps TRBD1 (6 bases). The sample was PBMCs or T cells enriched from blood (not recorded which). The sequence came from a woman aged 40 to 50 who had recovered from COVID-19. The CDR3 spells CASSVPGVGVTDTQYF. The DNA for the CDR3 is TGTGCCAGCAGTGTACCAGGGGTTGGGGTCACAGATACGCAGTATTTT.